These 31 T cell receptor beta chains were sequenced from one sample in a study of OX40 agonist ivuxolimab in advanced cancers. Profiling relied on immunoSEQ multiplex PCR, and the TCRdb table lists in-frame clones only, not all of them. This sample has tens of thousands of clones, with roughly 80% found just once. Here the sequenced sample was CD4+ or CD8+ T cells sorted from blood, taken in a trial of the OX40 agonist ivuxolimab. The receptors derive from an adult with an advanced solid tumor such as melanoma, head and neck, liver or kidney cancer.

There are a few counts of this clone. The chain recombines TRBV9 with TRBJ2-3, with D maybe TRBD1 (5 bases). Germline V gene sequence: CDR1 SGDLS, CDR2 YYNGEE. The V and J ends lost 0 bases and 2 bases respectively, with 16 bases between them. CDR3 length equals 17 residues. CDR3 in amino acids: CASSVAGSGSPTDTQYF. The CDR3, as DNA: TGTGCCAGCAGCGTAGCAGGGTCGGGCTCCCCCACAGATACGCAGTATTTT.

J is TRBJ2-3 and V is TRBV19; a weak D match, TRBD2 (6 bases). CDR3 length equals 20 residues. Trimming shortened V by 2 bases and J by 0 bases, and 24 bases separated the two germline ends. Looked up from germline, CDR1 is LNHDA and CDR2 is SQIVND (reference sequence). Written as DNA, the CDR3 is TGTGCCAGTAGTATATTTCCCCCTTTCGCGGGACCCACTAGCACAGATACGCAGTATTTT. Protein product: CASSIFPPFAGPTSTDTQYF.

The chain links TRBV4-1 to TRBJ2-5, with 7 bases lining up with TRBD2. V gave up 4 bases and J gave up 3 bases; unmatched junction bases: 2. This CDR3 contains 13 residues. Germline V gives CDR1 MGHRA, CDR2 YSYEKL. This chain's CDR3 is CASSRLAEETQYF. DNA for the CDR3: TGCGCCAGCAGCCGACTAGCCGAAGAGACCCAGTACTTC.

The chain is built from TRBV19 and TRBJ2-7, with 8 bases aligning to TRBD2. The germline gives CDR1 LNHDA, CDR2 SQIVND (reference sequence). This CDR3 comprises 15 residues. V was clipped by 7 bases and J by 2 bases; unmatched bases: 10. The CDR3 DNA follows: TGTGCCAGTACAACGAGCGGGGGACCCACCTACGAGCAGTACTTC. Translation gives CASTTSGGPTYEQYF.

CDR3 sequence: CASSQDWQMNTEAFF. The CDR3, as DNA: TGTGCCAGCAGCCAAGATTGGCAGATGAACACTGAAGCTTTCTTT. The chain is built from TRBV4-2 and TRBJ1-1; D not resolved. Trimming removed 0 bases from V and 0 bases from J, with 8 bases in between. The CDR3 covers 15 residues. The germline gives CDR1 LGHNA, CDR2 YNFKEQ.

DNA for the CDR3: TGTGCCACCAAACTAGCGGGGGGCGTTTACAATGAGCAGTTCTTC. Translation gives CATKLAGGVYNEQFF. The chain carries TRBV6-5 and TRBJ2-1, with 12 bases lining up with TRBD2. The J segment lost 4 bases and the V segment lost 10 bases, leaving 8 bases of the junction unmatched. The germline CDR1 and CDR2 sequences are MNHEY and SVGAGI. The CDR3 spans 15 residues.

V gene TRBV6-1 combines with J gene TRBJ2-3, with 10 bases aligning to TRBD2. Looked up from germline, CDR1 is MNHNS and CDR2 is SASEGT. The trim removed 4 bases at V and 3 bases at J, leaving 1 base unmatched. The CDR3 is 14 residues long. The DNA of the CDR3 is TGTGCCAGCAGTGGGACTAGCGGAACAGATACGCAGTATTTT. Residues: CASSGTSGTDTQYF.

The chain joins TRBV19 to TRBJ1-2; 9 bases match TRBD1. The length of the CDR3 is 16 residues. The germline CDR1 and CDR2 sequences are LNHDA and SQIVND (reference sequence). J was trimmed by 4 bases and V by 0 bases; bases with no gene match: 6. The CDR3 here is CASSIDRGTGIYGYTF. Written as DNA, the CDR3 is TGTGCCAGTAGTATAGATCGTGGGACAGGGATCTATGGCTACACCTTC.

V and J are TRBV6-5 and TRBJ1-2; D not certain. This CDR3 has 13 residues. The germline V and J ends were trimmed by 6 bases and 0 bases, with 8 bases remaining between them. Germline V gene sequence: CDR1 MNHEY, CDR2 SVGAGI. Here the CDR3 DNA reads TGTGCCAGCAGCATGGTGGCTAACTATGGCTACACCTTC. Translation gives CASSMVANYGYTF.

The V and J genes are TRBV10-1 and TRBJ2-6, with D possibly being TRBD2 (6 bases). The ends were cut back, 0 bases at V and 2 bases at J, with 8 bases in the middle. Germline values: CDR1 WNHNN, CDR2 SYGVQD (reference sequence). This CDR3 has 16 amino acids. The CDR3 protein is CASSESTGAGANVLTF. The CDR3 nucleotides read TGCGCCAGCAGTGAGTCGACGGGGGCTGGGGCCAACGTCCTGACTTTC.

This chain joins TRBV12-5 and TRBJ2-6; tentatively, D is TRBD1 (5 bases). V was trimmed by 6 bases and J by 4 bases, leaving 7 bases between them. CDR1 is LGHNT and CDR2 is FRNRAP in the germline V gene. CDR3 length: 13 residues. CDR3 in amino acids: CASGSGGANVLTF. The CDR3 DNA sequence: TGTGCTAGTGGCTCAGGGGGGGCCAACGTCCTGACTTTC.

The gene calls are TRBV29-1 and TRBJ1-1; maybe TRBD1 (5 bases). V was trimmed by 5 bases and J by 4 bases, leaving 11 bases between them. Germline CDR1 reads SQVTM; CDR2 reads ANQGSEA. CDR3 length equals 12 residues. The CDR3 bases are TGCAGCGTTCGAGAGGGGCGCACTGAAGCTTTCTTT. Protein sequence: CSVREGRTEAFF.

The chain is built from TRBV6-5 and TRBJ2-7; 10 nucleotides agree with TRBD1. V was pared by 4 bases and J by 3 bases, with 6 bases of the junction left unmatched. Germline V CDR1 and CDR2: MNHEY, SVGAGI. CDR3 length: 15 residues. The DNA for the CDR3 is TGTGCCAGCAGTTCTCCGGGACAGGGGCTCTACGAGCAGTACTTC. The encoded protein is CASSSPGQGLYEQYF.

The V gene is TRBV6-5, the J gene TRBJ2-6, with TRBD2 as a possible D gene (6 bases). The CDR3 has 15 amino acids. V lost 6 bases and J 3 bases, leaving 12 bases between the germline ends. The V gene's germline CDR1 is MNHEY and CDR2 SVGAGI. CDR3 protein: CASRTLARGANVLTF. CDR3 bases: TGTGCCAGCAGGACACTAGCTCGTGGGGCCAACGTCCTGACTTTC.

This chain connects TRBV2 to TRBJ1-1; D unclear. The V gene lost 6 bases and the J gene lost 3 bases, with 11 bases spanning the gap. Germline V gives CDR1 SNHLY, CDR2 FYNNEI. The CDR3 consists of 13 residues. Here the CDR3 DNA reads TGTGCCAGCAGATGGAGTGAGGACACTGAAGCTTTCTTT. Amino acid sequence: CASRWSEDTEAFF.

J is TRBJ2-5 and V is TRBV5-1; 11 bases are a match to TRBD2. Germline-derived CDR1 and CDR2 are SGHRS and YFSETQ. The junction had 10 bases not matched to a gene; V was cut back by 4 bases and J by 5 bases. This CDR3 is 16 amino acids long. Written as DNA, the CDR3 is TGCGCCAGCAGCCCTAGCGGGAGGAGTACGGGGGAGACCCAGTACTTC. This gives the protein CASSPSGRSTGETQYF.

The V gene is TRBV5-1, the J gene TRBJ2-1; 10 nucleotides align to TRBD1. The CDR3 runs 15 residues. The germline V gene has CDR1 SGHRS and CDR2 YFSETQ. The J segment lost 10 bases and the V segment lost 2 bases, leaving 9 bases of the junction unmatched. CDR3 DNA sequence: TGCGCCAGCAGCTTATCCCCAGGACAGGGGGGAGAGCAGTTCTTC. It is translated as CASSLSPGQGGEQFF. The complete variable domain, with remaining parts taken from reference TRBV5-1 and TRBJ2-1, reads KAGVTQTPRYLIKTRGQQVTLSCSPISGHRSVSWYQQTPGQGLQFLFEYFSETQRNKGNFPGRFSGRQFSNSRSEMNVSTLELGDSALYLCASSLSPGQGGEQFFGPGTRLTVL.

The chain recombines TRBV29-1 with TRBJ2-1; 10 positions match TRBD1. With V trimmed by 5 bases and J by 10 bases, 11 bases remained unmatched. Looked up from germline, CDR1 is SQVTM and CDR2 is ANQGSEA. The CDR3 contains 14 residues. The CDR3 loop is CSVRPGTGELEQFF. DNA of the CDR3: TGCAGCGTTCGTCCCGGGACAGGGGAATTGGAGCAGTTCTTC.

The V call is TRBV6-6, the J call TRBJ1-4, with no clear D. Germline loops: CDR1 MNHNY, CDR2 SVGAGI (reference sequence). The CDR3 extends over 12 amino acids. Trimming removed 1 base from V and 8 bases from J, with 5 bases in between. The CDR3 DNA sequence: TGTGCCAGCAGTTACTTAGTGGAAAAACTGTTTTTT. Translated: CASSYLVEKLFF.

The J gene is TRBJ1-3, the V gene TRBV19; D unresolved. This CDR3 spans 13 amino acids. Per germline, CDR1 LNHDA and CDR2 SQIVND (reference sequence). Trimming took 7 bases from V and 0 from J, leaving 7 bases between them. DNA of the CDR3: TGTGCCAGTAAATTCGGCTCTGGAAACACCATATATTTT. The encoded protein is CASKFGSGNTIYF.

V is TRBV5-5 and J is TRBJ2-7; D possibly uses TRBD1 or TRBD2 (5 bases each). This CDR3 has 16 residues. V lost 4 bases to trimming and J lost 6 bases, with 23 bases between them. Germline V lookup: CDR1 SGHKS, CDR2 YYEKEE (reference sequence). The CDR3 DNA sequence: TGTGCCAGCAGCAGAGACGCCGGGGCAGGGACGTTCGAGCAGTACTTC. This encodes CASSRDAGAGTFEQYF.

The chain has TRBV19 and TRBJ1-1; perhaps TRBD1 as D (6 bases). The CDR3 is made up of 16 amino acids. Germline values: CDR1 LNHDA, CDR2 SQIVND (reference sequence). V shed 5 bases and J shed 2 bases, with 18 bases lying between them. The CDR3 nucleotides read TGTGCCAGTAGTCGGGGCGGGGGGCGGAGAAACACTGAAGCTTTCTTT. It is translated as CASSRGGGRRNTEAFF. Combining the CDR3 with reference TRBV19 and TRBJ1-1 gives the whole variable domain DGGITQSPKYLFRKEGQNVTLSCEQNLNHDAMYWYRQDPGQGLRLIYYSQIVNDFQKGDIAEGYSVSREKKESFPLTVTSAQKNPTAFYLCASSRGGGRRNTEAFFGQGTRLTVV.

The chain carries TRBV29-1 and TRBJ2-3, with TRBD2 matching 7 bases. The CDR3 length is 15 residues. Germline values: CDR1 SQVTM, CDR2 ANQGSEA. J lost 2 bases, V lost 1 base, and 6 bases had no gene match. The CDR3 loop reads CSVEVPSGTTDTQYF. CDR3 DNA sequence: TGCAGCGTTGAAGTTCCTAGCGGTACCACAGATACGCAGTATTTT.

This clone was recorded only once. This chain joins TRBV7-9 and TRBJ1-4; 7 nucleotides match TRBD1. CDR3 length equals 17 residues. The germline gives CDR1 SEHNR, CDR2 FQNEAQ (reference sequence). Trimming at V came to 1 base and at J to 1 base, leaving 6 bases not matched to a gene. In DNA, the CDR3 is TGTGCCAGCAGCTTAGGTGTTGGGGACAGAACTAATGAAAAACTGTTTTTT. It translates to CASSLGVGDRTNEKLFF.

V is TRBV11-1 and J is TRBJ2-7, with 7 bases lining up with TRBD1. This CDR3 has 15 amino acids. Germline V gene data show CDR1 as SGHAT and CDR2 as FQDESV (reference sequence). V lost 1 base to trimming and J lost 3 bases; unmatched junction nucleotides: 6. CDR3 nucleotides: TGTGCCAGCAGCTTAGTACAGGGGAATATCTACGAGCAGTACTTC. Its translation is CASSLVQGNIYEQYF.

V is TRBV7-6 and J is TRBJ1-1; D unresolved. V lost 5 bases and J lost 4, with 5 bases in between. The CDR3 has 11 residues. The V gene's germline CDR1 is SGHVS and CDR2 FNYEAQ. The CDR3 sequence: CASSGGTEAFF. The CDR3 nucleotides are TGTGCCAGCAGCGGAGGCACTGAAGCTTTCTTT. Supplemented by reference TRBV7-6 and TRBJ1-1, the full variable domain reads GAGVSQSPRYKVTKRGQDVALRCDPISGHVSLYWYRQALGQGPEFLTYFNYEAQQDKSGLPNDRFSAERPEGSISTLTIQRTEQRDSAMYRCASSGGTEAFFGQGTRLTVV.

The chain is built from TRBV18 and TRBJ1-3; possible D gene TRBD1, 6 bases. The germline V gene encodes CDR1 KGHSH and CDR2 LQKENI. V gave up 3 bases and J gave up 0 bases, with 9 bases separating them. The CDR3 has 15 amino acids. This chain's CDR3 is CASSPGQSSGNTIYF. As DNA, the CDR3 is TGTGCCAGCTCACCGGGACAAAGCTCTGGAAACACCATATATTTT.

J is TRBJ1-2 and V is TRBV6-5; D is unresolved. This CDR3 has 13 residues. Trimming left V 0 bases short and J 7 bases short, with 9 bases between. CDR1 and CDR2 (germline): MNHEY, SVGAGI. The CDR3 here is CASSYSRLGGYTF. The DNA for the CDR3 is TGTGCCAGCAGTTACTCCCGGTTGGGTGGCTACACCTTC.

The V gene is TRBV5-1, the J gene TRBJ1-2; TRBD1 might be the D (5 bases). There are 15 residues in the CDR3. Germline loops: CDR1 SGHRS, CDR2 YFSETQ. V lost 0 bases, J lost 8 bases, and 17 bases lay in between. The CDR3 protein is CASSLVQGKDGGYTF. CDR3 nucleotide sequence: TGCGCCAGCAGCTTGGTTCAGGGAAAAGATGGCGGCTACACCTTC.

The chain links TRBV6-1 to TRBJ2-5, with D perhaps matching TRBD2 (5 bases). The CDR3 is 15 amino acids. Germline V CDR1 and CDR2: MNHNS, SASEGT. Trimming took 2 bases from V and 4 from J, leaving 14 bases between them. In DNA form, the CDR3 reads TGTGCCAGCAGTGAAACTAGGGTGGAACGAGAGACCCAGTACTTC. It codes for CASSETRVERETQYF.

The chain uses TRBV5-1 and TRBJ2-7, with 10 bases that match TRBD1. The CDR3 is made up of 15 amino acids. After removal of 4 bases from V and 3 bases from J, the junction contained 7 bases not matched to a gene. Germline V gives CDR1 SGHRS, CDR2 YFSETQ. For the CDR3, the DNA is TGCGCCAGCAGCGCTAACCGGGACAGGGGCTACGAGCAGTACTTC. Translating gives CASSANRDRGYEQYF.